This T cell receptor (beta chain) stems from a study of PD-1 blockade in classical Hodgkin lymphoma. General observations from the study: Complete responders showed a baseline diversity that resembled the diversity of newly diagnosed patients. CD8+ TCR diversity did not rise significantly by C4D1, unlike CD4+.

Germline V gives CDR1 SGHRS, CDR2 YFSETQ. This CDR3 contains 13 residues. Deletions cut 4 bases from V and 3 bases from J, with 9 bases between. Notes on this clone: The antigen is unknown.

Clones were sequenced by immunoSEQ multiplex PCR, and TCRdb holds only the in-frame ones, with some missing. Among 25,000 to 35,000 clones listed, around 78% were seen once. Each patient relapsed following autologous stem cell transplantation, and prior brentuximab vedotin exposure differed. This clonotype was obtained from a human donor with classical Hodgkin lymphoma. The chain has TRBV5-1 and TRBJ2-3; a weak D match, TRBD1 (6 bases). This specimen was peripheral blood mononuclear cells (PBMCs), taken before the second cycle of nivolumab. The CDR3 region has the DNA TGCGCCAGCAGCCCCACAGGGACAGATACGCAGTATTTT. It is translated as CASSPTGTDTQYF.